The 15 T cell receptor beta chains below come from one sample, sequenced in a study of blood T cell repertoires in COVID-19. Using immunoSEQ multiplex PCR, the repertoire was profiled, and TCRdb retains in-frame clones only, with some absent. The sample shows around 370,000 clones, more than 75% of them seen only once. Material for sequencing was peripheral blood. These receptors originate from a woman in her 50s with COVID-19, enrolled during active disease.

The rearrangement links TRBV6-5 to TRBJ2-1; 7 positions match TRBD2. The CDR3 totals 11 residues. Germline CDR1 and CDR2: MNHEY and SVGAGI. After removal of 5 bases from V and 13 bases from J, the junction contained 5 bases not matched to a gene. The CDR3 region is CASSRAGSQFF. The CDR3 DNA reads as TGTGCCAGCAGTCGAGCGGGATCACAGTTCTTC.

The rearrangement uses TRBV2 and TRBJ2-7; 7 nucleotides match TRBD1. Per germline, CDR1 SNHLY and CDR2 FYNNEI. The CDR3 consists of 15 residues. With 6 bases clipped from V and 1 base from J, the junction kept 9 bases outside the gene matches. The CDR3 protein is CASRKEATGSYEQYF. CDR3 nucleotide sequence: TGTGCCAGCAGAAAGGAAGCGACAGGGTCCTACGAGCAGTACTTC.

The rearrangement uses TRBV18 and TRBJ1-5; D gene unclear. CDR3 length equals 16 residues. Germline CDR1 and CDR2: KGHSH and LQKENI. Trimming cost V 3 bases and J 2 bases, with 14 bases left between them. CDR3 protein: CASSPETPRGNQPQHF. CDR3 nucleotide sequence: TGTGCCAGCTCACCGGAGACCCCCCGGGGCAATCAGCCCCAGCATTTT.

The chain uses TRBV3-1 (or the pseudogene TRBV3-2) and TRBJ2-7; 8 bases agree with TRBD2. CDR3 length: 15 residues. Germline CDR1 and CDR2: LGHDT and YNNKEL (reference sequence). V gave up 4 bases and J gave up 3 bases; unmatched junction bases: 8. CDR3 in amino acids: CASSPQFGTSYEQYF. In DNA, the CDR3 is TGTGCCAGCAGCCCCCAATTTGGGACTAGCTACGAGCAGTACTTC.

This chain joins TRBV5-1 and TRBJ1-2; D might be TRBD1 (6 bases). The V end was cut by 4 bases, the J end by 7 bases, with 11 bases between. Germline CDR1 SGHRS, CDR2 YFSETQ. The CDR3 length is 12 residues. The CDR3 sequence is CASSIDRSGYTF. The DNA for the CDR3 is TGCGCCAGCAGCATAGACAGGAGTGGCTACACCTTC.

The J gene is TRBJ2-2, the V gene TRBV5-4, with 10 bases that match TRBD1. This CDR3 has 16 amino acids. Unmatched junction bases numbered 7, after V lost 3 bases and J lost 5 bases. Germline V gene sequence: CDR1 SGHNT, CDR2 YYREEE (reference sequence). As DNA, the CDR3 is TGTGCCAGCAGCTCGGGGGACAGGGGATGGACCGGGGAGCTGTTTTTT. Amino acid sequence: CASSSGDRGWTGELFF.

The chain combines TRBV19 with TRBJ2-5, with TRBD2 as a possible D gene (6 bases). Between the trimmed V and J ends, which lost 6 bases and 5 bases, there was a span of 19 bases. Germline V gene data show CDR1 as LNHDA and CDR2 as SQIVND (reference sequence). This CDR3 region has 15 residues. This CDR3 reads CASRASLRDLETQYF. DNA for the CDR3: TGTGCCAGTAGGGCCTCCCTCAGGGACTTGGAGACCCAGTACTTC.

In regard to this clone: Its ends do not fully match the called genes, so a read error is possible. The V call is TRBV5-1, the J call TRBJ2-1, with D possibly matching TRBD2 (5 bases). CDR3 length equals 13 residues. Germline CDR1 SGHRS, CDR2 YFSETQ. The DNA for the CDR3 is TGCGCCAACAGCCTCGGGGAGTACAATGAGCAGTTCTTC. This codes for CANSLGEYNEQFF.

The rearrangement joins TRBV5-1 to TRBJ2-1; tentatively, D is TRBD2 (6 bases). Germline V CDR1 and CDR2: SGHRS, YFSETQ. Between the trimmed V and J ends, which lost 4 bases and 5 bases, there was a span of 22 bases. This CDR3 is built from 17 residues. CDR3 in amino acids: CASSHDLEGGLDNEQFF. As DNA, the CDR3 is TGCGCCAGCAGCCACGATCTTGAGGGAGGCCTAGACAATGAGCAGTTCTTC.

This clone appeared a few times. CDR3 loop: CASSVDRGEGGANVLTF. In nucleotides, the CDR3 is TGTGCCAGTAGTGTCGACAGGGGAGAGGGTGGGGCCAACGTCCTGACTTTC. This chain links TRBV19 with TRBJ2-6; the match to TRBD1 covers 8 bases. Trimming removed 5 bases from V and 3 bases from J; junction bases left unmatched: 9. The germline gives CDR1 LNHDA, CDR2 SQIVND (reference sequence). The CDR3 covers 17 residues.

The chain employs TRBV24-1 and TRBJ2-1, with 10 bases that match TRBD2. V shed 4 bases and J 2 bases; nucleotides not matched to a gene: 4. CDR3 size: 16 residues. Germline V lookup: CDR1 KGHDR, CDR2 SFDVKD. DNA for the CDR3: TGTGCCACCAGTGACACAACTAGCGGGACCTACAATGAGCAGTTCTTC. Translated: CATSDTTSGTYNEQFF.

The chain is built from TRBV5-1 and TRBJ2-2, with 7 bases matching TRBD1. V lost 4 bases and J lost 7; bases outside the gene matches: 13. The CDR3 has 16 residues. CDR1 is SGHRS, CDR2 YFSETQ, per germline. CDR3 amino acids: CASSPRDREFGGELFF. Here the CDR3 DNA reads TGCGCCAGCAGCCCACGGGACAGAGAGTTCGGCGGGGAGCTGTTTTTT.

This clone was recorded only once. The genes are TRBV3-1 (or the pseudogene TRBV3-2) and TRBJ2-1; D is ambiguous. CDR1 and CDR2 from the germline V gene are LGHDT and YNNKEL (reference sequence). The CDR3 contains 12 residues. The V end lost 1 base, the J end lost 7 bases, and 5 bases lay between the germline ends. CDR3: CASSQVKNEQFF. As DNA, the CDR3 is TGTGCCAGCAGCCAAGTAAAAAATGAGCAGTTCTTC.

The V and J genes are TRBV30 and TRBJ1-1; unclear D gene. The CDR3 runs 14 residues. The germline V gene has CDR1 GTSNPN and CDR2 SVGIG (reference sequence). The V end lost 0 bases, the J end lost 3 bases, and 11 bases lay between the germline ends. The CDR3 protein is CAWSVLKGDTEAFF. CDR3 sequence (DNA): TGTGCCTGGAGTGTACTAAAGGGAGACACTGAAGCTTTCTTT.

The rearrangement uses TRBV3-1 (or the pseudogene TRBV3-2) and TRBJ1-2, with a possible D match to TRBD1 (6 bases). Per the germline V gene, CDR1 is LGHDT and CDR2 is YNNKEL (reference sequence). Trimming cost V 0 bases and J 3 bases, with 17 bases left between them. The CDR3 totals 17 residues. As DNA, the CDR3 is TGTGCCAGCAGCCAAGATAGTATTTGGGACAAGTACTATGGCTACACCTTC. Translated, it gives CASSQDSIWDKYYGYTF.